The rows below give T cell receptor beta chains drawn from one sample of a study of technical replicates of blood from a few donors. Produced via immunoSEQ multiplex PCR; TCRdb's table is partial and in-frame only. The data contain under 15,000 clones, approximately 93% of them singletons. Sequenced input: PBMCs. Receptors were obtained from a human donor in good health. CDR3s include the opening cysteine and the closing phenylalanine or tryptophan. Fields, in order: clone size, J gene, V gene, D gene, CDR3 length, CDR3 DNA, CDR3 protein. The D gene is left open where the match is weak. Clone size is not always given. Where it is, it says once, few, many or a class for expanded clones.

clone size: -
J gene: TRBJ2-1
V gene: TRBV18
D gene: -
CDR3 length: 12
CDR3 DNA: TGTGCCAGCTCCCAAGGACTCAATGAGCAGTTCTTC
CDR3 protein: CASSQGLNEQFF

clone size: -
J gene: TRBJ2-3
V gene: TRBV4-1
D gene: -
CDR3 length: 14
CDR3 DNA: TGCGCCAGCAGCCGCCAGGTCAGCACAGATACGCAGTATTTT
CDR3 protein: CASSRQVSTDTQYF

clone size: -
J gene: TRBJ2-7
V gene: TRBV30
D gene: -
CDR3 length: 15
CDR3 DNA: TGTGCCTGGAGTGTACTCTCGGGGGGCACCTACGAGCAGTACTTC
CDR3 protein: CAWSVLSGGTYEQYF

clone size: -
J gene: TRBJ2-7
V gene: TRBV18
D gene: TRBD1
CDR3 length: 14
CDR3 DNA: TGTGCCAGCTCGGAAAACAGGGGGCGCGACGAGCAGTACTTC
CDR3 protein: CASSENRGRDEQYF

clone size: few
J gene: TRBJ1-1
V gene: TRBV6-5
D gene: TRBD1
CDR3 length: 14
CDR3 DNA: TGTGCCAGCAGGCGACAGGGGGCTAACACTGAAGCTTTCTTT
CDR3 protein: CASRRQGANTEAFF

clone size: -
J gene: TRBJ2-7
V gene: TRBV10-3
D gene: -
CDR3 length: 13
CDR3 DNA: TGTGCCATCAGTGACGGTGCGGAGTACGAGCAGTACTTC
CDR3 protein: CAISDGAEYEQYF

clone size: -
J gene: TRBJ2-3
V gene: TRBV10-3
D gene: -
CDR3 length: 15
CDR3 DNA: TGTGCCACCAGAAGCGGAGCAGCTAGCACAGATACGCAGTATTTT
CDR3 protein: CATRSGAASTDTQYF

clone size: -
J gene: TRBJ2-5
V gene: TRBV5-1
D gene: TRBD2
CDR3 length: 13
CDR3 DNA: TGCGCCAGCAGATCGGGAGGGGCTGAGACCCAGTACTTC
CDR3 protein: CASRSGGAETQYF

clone size: -
J gene: TRBJ1-1
V gene: TRBV7-9
D gene: -
CDR3 length: 13
CDR3 DNA: TGTGCTACGGTCCCAGGGTCGAACACTGAAGCTTTCTTT
CDR3 protein: CATVPGSNTEAFF

clone size: -
J gene: TRBJ2-1
V gene: TRBV28
D gene: -
CDR3 length: 13
CDR3 DNA: TGTGCCAGCAGTTCGGGGACTTACAATGAGCAGTTCTTC
CDR3 protein: CASSSGTYNEQFF

clone size: -
J gene: TRBJ2-5
V gene: TRBV2
D gene: -
CDR3 length: 14
CDR3 DNA: TGTGCCAGCAGTGAGGGGTGGGAGAGGGAGACCCAGTACTTC
CDR3 protein: CASSEGWERETQYF

clone size: -
J gene: TRBJ2-1
V gene: TRBV6-4
D gene: TRBD1
CDR3 length: 12
CDR3 DNA: TGTGCCAGCAGTGACTCCGGGACAGGCAGGTTCTTC
CDR3 protein: CASSDSGTGRFF

clone size: -
J gene: TRBJ2-5
V gene: TRBV6-6
D gene: -
CDR3 length: 15
CDR3 DNA: TGTGCCAGCACCCTATCAGGGGTGAACCAAGAGACCCAGTACTTC
CDR3 protein: CASTLSGVNQETQYF

clone size: -
J gene: TRBJ1-3
V gene: TRBV6-6
D gene: -
CDR3 length: 14
CDR3 DNA: TGTGCCAGCAGTCAACAGGGTTCGGGAAACACCATATATTTT
CDR3 protein: CASSQQGSGNTIYF

clone size: -
J gene: TRBJ2-5
V gene: TRBV6-1
D gene: -
CDR3 length: 15
CDR3 DNA: TGTGCCAGCAGACCGTCAGCGTCGGGCCAAGAGACCCAGTACTTC
CDR3 protein: CASRPSASGQETQYF

clone size: -
J gene: TRBJ1-5
V gene: TRBV6-5
D gene: TRBD1
CDR3 length: 14
CDR3 DNA: TGTGCCAGCAGGCCGGGACAGGGCCGTCGGCCCCAGCATTTT
CDR3 protein: CASRPGQGRRPQHF

clone size: -
J gene: TRBJ2-3
V gene: TRBV5-1
D gene: TRBD2
CDR3 length: 15
CDR3 DNA: TGCGCCAGCCATAGTAGCGGGATCAACACAGATACGCAGTATTTT
CDR3 protein: CASHSSGINTDTQYF

clone size: -
J gene: TRBJ2-1
V gene: TRBV13
D gene: -
CDR3 length: 11
CDR3 DNA: TGTGCCAGCAGCGCATACCTAGGAGGGTTCTTC
CDR3 protein: CASSAYLGGFF

clone size: few
J gene: TRBJ2-7
V gene: TRBV6-1
D gene: -
CDR3 length: 14
CDR3 DNA: -
CDR3 protein: CASILGGSSYEQYF

clone size: -
J gene: TRBJ2-5
V gene: TRBV10-1
D gene: TRBD1
CDR3 length: 16
CDR3 DNA: TGCGCCAGCAGTGATCCCCGGACAGGGGGCGGAGAGACCCAGTACTTC
CDR3 protein: CASSDPRTGGGETQYF

clone size: -
J gene: TRBJ2-7
V gene: TRBV7-9
D gene: -
CDR3 length: 13
CDR3 DNA: TGTGCCAGCAGCTTAGAGGGCTCAGGGGAGCCGTACTTC
CDR3 protein: CASSLEGSGEPYF

clone size: -
J gene: TRBJ1-4
V gene: TRBV27
D gene: TRBD1
CDR3 length: 15
CDR3 DNA: TGTGCCAGCACCACCCTGGGACAGGGCAATGAAAAACTGTTTTTT
CDR3 protein: CASTTLGQGNEKLFF

clone size: -
J gene: TRBJ2-7
V gene: TRBV13
D gene: -
CDR3 length: 18
CDR3 DNA: TGTGCCAGCAGCTTAAGATTTCGATACGAGGGGGAAGCCGACGAGCAGTACTTC
CDR3 protein: CASSLRFRYEGEADEQYF

clone size: -
J gene: TRBJ2-5
V gene: TRBV7-2
D gene: TRBD1
CDR3 length: 14
CDR3 DNA: TGTGCCAGCAGCACCGGGACAGCCAAAGAGACCCAGTACTTC
CDR3 protein: CASSTGTAKETQYF

clone size: -
J gene: TRBJ2-7
V gene: TRBV5-8
D gene: -
CDR3 length: 15
CDR3 DNA: TGTGCCAGCAGCTTGATTGGACTTACGGTCTACGAGCAGTACTTC
CDR3 protein: CASSLIGLTVYEQYF

clone size: -
J gene: TRBJ2-3
V gene: TRBV5-1
D gene: TRBD2
CDR3 length: 16
CDR3 DNA: TGCGCCAGCAGCTTGGGTGCAGCGGGAGCCACAGATACGCAGTATTTT
CDR3 protein: CASSLGAAGATDTQYF

clone size: -
J gene: TRBJ2-2
V gene: TRBV4-1
D gene: -
CDR3 length: 15
CDR3 DNA: TGCGCCAGCAGCCAAGAAGTCAGGGGCACCGGGGAGCTGTTTTTT
CDR3 protein: CASSQEVRGTGELFF

clone size: -
J gene: TRBJ2-3
V gene: TRBV7-9
D gene: TRBD1
CDR3 length: 14
CDR3 DNA: TGTGCCAGCAGCCCCGGGACAGGGGCCGATACGCAGTATTTT
CDR3 protein: CASSPGTGADTQYF

clone size: -
J gene: TRBJ1-1
V gene: TRBV10-2
D gene: TRBD1
CDR3 length: 14
CDR3 DNA: TGCGCCAGTGGGACAGGGGTTGGGAACACTGAAGCTTTCTTT
CDR3 protein: CASGTGVGNTEAFF